The 29 T cell receptor beta chains presented below share a single source sample, sequenced in a study of blood T cell repertoires in COVID-19 (dated by TCRdb to 2019 to 2021). Library method: the immunoSEQ multiplex PCR assay. TCRdb retrieved this table from immuneACCESS and kept in-frame rearrangements only. Not all clones are present; in checked studies, unresolved V genes account for under half, and no reason is known for the remainder. The sample contains approximately 230,000 clones, over 70% of them found a single time. In total, the top ten clones hold around 5.4% of the sample. Sequenced input: peripheral blood. These TCRs come from a man of 80 years or more with acute or convalescent COVID-19.

The CDR3 sequence: CASSPAGNTEAFF. In DNA form, the CDR3 reads TGTGCCAGCAGCCCGGCGGGGAACACTGAAGCTTTCTTT. This chain links TRBV3-1 (or the pseudogene TRBV3-2) with TRBJ1-1; no clear D. Germline lookup yields CDR1 LGHDT and CDR2 YNNKEL (reference sequence). V lost 4 bases and J lost 1, with 7 bases in between. The CDR3 sequence is 13 residues long.

The chain joins TRBV5-1 to TRBJ1-4; D might be TRBD1 (6 bases). V gave up 0 bases and J gave up 7 bases, with 16 bases separating them. The CDR3 is 16 residues long. The germline V gene encodes CDR1 SGHRS and CDR2 YFSETQ. The chain's CDR3 is CASSLDGGPVGEKLFF. CDR3 DNA sequence: TGCGCCAGCAGCTTGGATGGGGGCCCGGTCGGTGAAAAACTGTTTTTT.

In its sample, this clone was seen once. The rearrangement links TRBV27 to TRBJ1-5; D not certain. V gave up 3 bases and J gave up 6 bases, with 6 bases separating them. CDR1 is MNHEY, CDR2 SMNVEV, per germline (reference sequence). This CDR3 comprises 12 residues. CDR3: CASSFFGQPQHF. The CDR3 DNA reads as TGTGCCAGCAGTTTTTTCGGTCAGCCCCAGCATTTT.

The chain links TRBV5-1 to TRBJ2-5; 10 bases match TRBD2. The germline V gene encodes CDR1 SGHRS and CDR2 YFSETQ. The J segment lost 5 bases and the V segment lost 4 bases, leaving 14 bases of the junction unmatched. CDR3 length: 17 amino acids. CDR3 DNA sequence: TGCGCCAGCAGCCGGCGGCTGAGCGGGGGGGAAGGGGAGACCCAGTACTTC. Amino acids: CASSRRLSGGEGETQYF.

V is TRBV2 and J is TRBJ2-7, with 11 bases matching TRBD1. The ends lost 3 bases at V and 4 bases at J; junction bases unmatched: 5. This CDR3 spans 15 amino acids. Looked up from germline, CDR1 is SNHLY and CDR2 is FYNNEI. CDR3 sequence (DNA): TGTGCCAGCAGTGAGATCGGGACAGGGGGTTACGAGCAGTACTTC. Encoded protein: CASSEIGTGGYEQYF.

V gene TRBV3-1 (or the pseudogene TRBV3-2) combines with J gene TRBJ1-1, with a tentative D call TRBD1 (5 bases). Trimming stripped 5 bases from V and 6 bases from J, with 13 bases between. Germline V gene sequence: CDR1 LGHDT, CDR2 YNNKEL (reference sequence). The CDR3 contains 13 residues. The CDR3 is CASSSTGGAEAFF. The CDR3 nucleotides are TGTGCCAGCAGCTCGACGGGGGGGGCTGAAGCTTTCTTT.

V gene TRBV4-1 combines with J gene TRBJ1-2; 10 nucleotides match TRBD1. Trimming removed 4 bases from V and 1 base from J; junction bases left unmatched: 6. CDR1 is MGHRA, CDR2 YSYEKL, per germline. The CDR3 loop spans 16 amino acids. The CDR3 sequence is CASSPGQGGFNYGYTF. Here the CDR3 DNA reads TGCGCCAGCAGCCCTGGACAGGGGGGGTTTAACTATGGCTACACCTTC.

The chain links TRBV5-6 to TRBJ2-1, with 13 bases identical to TRBD2. J gave up 4 bases and V 4 bases, and 11 bases lay outside the gene matches. This CDR3 has 18 residues. CDR1 SGHDT and CDR2 YYEEEE come from the germline V gene. The CDR3 loop reads CASSMGLAGPRGYNEQFF. The DNA of the CDR3 is TGTGCCAGCAGCATGGGACTAGCGGGGCCCCGTGGTTACAATGAGCAGTTCTTC.

This clone was picked up one time. CDR3 amino acids: CASSQRGGQETQYF. The CDR3 coding sequence is TGTGCCAGCAGCCAACGGGGAGGACAAGAGACCCAGTACTTC. The gene calls are TRBV3-1 (or the pseudogene TRBV3-2) and TRBJ2-5, with D possibly being TRBD2 (6 bases). Trimming pared 2 bases from V and 2 bases from J, leaving 9 bases between. The length of the CDR3 is 14 residues. Germline V gene sequence: CDR1 LGHDT, CDR2 YNNKEL (reference sequence).

The chain carries TRBV4-1 and TRBJ1-2, with D unclear. This CDR3 has 17 residues. Germline CDR1 MGHRA, CDR2 YSYEKL. V lost 0 bases, J lost 0 bases, and 14 bases lay in between. CDR3 nucleotides: TGCGCCAGCAGCCAAGACGATTCGCCCGACACTAACTATGGCTACACCTTC. Protein product: CASSQDDSPDTNYGYTF.

This clone showed up just a few times. V gene TRBV10-2 combines with J gene TRBJ1-2; maybe TRBD1 (5 bases). The V gene's germline CDR1 is WSHSY and CDR2 SAAADI. CDR3 length equals 13 residues. The V gene lost 0 bases and the J gene lost 5 bases, with 7 bases spanning the gap. CDR3 nucleotide sequence: TGCGCCAGCAGTGAGTCGACAGCGTATGGCTACACCTTC. This encodes CASSESTAYGYTF.

The chain links TRBV7-2 to TRBJ2-4, with 9 bases fitting TRBD1. The germline V gene encodes CDR1 SGHTA and CDR2 FQGNSA. Germline trimming cut 5 bases from V and 10 bases from J; bases unmatched to any gene: 9. The CDR3 consists of 14 residues. This chain's CDR3 is CASSRDRESRIQYF. DNA for the CDR3: TGTGCCAGCAGCCGGGACAGGGAGAGTAGGATTCAGTACTTC. Combining the CDR3 with reference TRBV7-2 and TRBJ2-4 gives the whole variable domain GAGVSQSPSNKVTEKGKDVELRCDPISGHTALYWYRQSLGQGLEFLIYFQGNSAPDKSGLPSDRFSAERTGGSVSTLTIQRTQQEDSAVYLCASSRDRESRIQYFGAGTRLSVL.

J is TRBJ2-3 and V is TRBV27; D gene ambiguous. From germline, CDR1 is MNHEY and CDR2 SMNVEV (reference sequence). The CDR3 consists of 17 residues. V lost 5 bases and J 0 bases, leaving 18 bases between the germline ends. The CDR3 region has the DNA TGTGCCAGCAGTCGCCCACCTAGAGGAACTAGCACAGATACGCAGTATTTT. As protein: CASSRPPRGTSTDTQYF.

The sample holds a few counts of this clone. The rearrangement joins TRBV5-1 to TRBJ1-5; D is possibly TRBD1 (6 bases). CDR3 length: 15 amino acids. Germline lookup yields CDR1 SGHRS and CDR2 YFSETQ. V lost 2 bases to trimming and J lost 8 bases, with 17 bases between them. The CDR3 nucleotides are TGCGCCAGCAGCTTCTCGGGGGGGAAGGGGGAGCCCCAGCATTTT. It is translated as CASSFSGGKGEPQHF.

The chain recombines TRBV29-1 with TRBJ1-2; 9 bases align to TRBD1. Germline V gene sequence: CDR1 SQVTM, CDR2 ANQGSEA. Trimming cost V 7 bases and J 7 bases; bases outside gene matches: 10. This CDR3 is built from 13 residues. The CDR3, as DNA: TGCAGCGCCGAGAGGGGACAGGGAGCTGGCTACACCTTC. This codes for CSAERGQGAGYTF.

The count of this clone is one. J is TRBJ1-1 and V is TRBV2, with 7 positions matching TRBD1. The length of the CDR3 is 15 residues. V trimming: 6 bases; J trimming: 2 bases; junction bases outside the gene matches: 9. Per the germline V gene, CDR1 is SNHLY and CDR2 is FYNNEI. The CDR3 loop reads CASRVQGPLNTEAFF. The DNA for the CDR3 is TGTGCCAGCAGAGTACAGGGGCCATTAAACACTGAAGCTTTCTTT.

The chain couples TRBV20-1 to TRBJ1-2, with unresolved D. The CDR3 covers 10 residues. Trimming left V 4 bases short and J 8 bases short, with 8 bases between. The germline gives CDR1 DFQATT, CDR2 SNEGSKA (reference sequence). The CDR3 DNA reads as TGCAGTGCTAACCATGGCGGCTACACCTTC. It translates to CSANHGGYTF.

The chain uses TRBV5-4 and TRBJ2-3, with TRBD1 as a possible D gene (6 bases). This CDR3 is built from 13 residues. V dropped 3 bases and J dropped 4 bases, with 9 bases sitting between them. Germline CDR1 SGHNT, CDR2 YYREEE (reference sequence). CDR3: CASSYAGADTQYF. For the CDR3, the DNA is TGTGCCAGCAGCTACGCAGGGGCAGATACGCAGTATTTT.

This chain joins TRBV19 and TRBJ1-3, with D possibly matching TRBD1 (6 bases). Germline CDR1 and CDR2: LNHDA and SQIVND (reference sequence). V shed 5 bases and J shed 2 bases, with 13 bases lying between them. The CDR3 has 15 amino acids. CDR3 nucleotide sequence: TGTGCCAGTAGTGCTGCAACAGGGACTGGAAACACCATATATTTT. Translated: CASSAATGTGNTIYF.

This clone came up a few times. This chain uses TRBV5-1 with TRBJ1-1; TRBD1 aligns across 7 bases. Germline CDR1 is SGHRS and CDR2 is YFSETQ. The CDR3 is 17 residues long. The V and J ends lost 0 bases and 5 bases, in that order; junction bases with no gene match: 13. In DNA form, the CDR3 reads TGCGCCAGCAGCTTGGCGGGGACAGCCCTGCCGAGGACTGAAGCTTTCTTT. Protein sequence: CASSLAGTALPRTEAFF.

The chain links TRBV6-5 to TRBJ2-7; TRBD1 matches 9 bases. J gave up 5 bases and V 4 bases, and 9 bases lay outside the gene matches. The germline gives CDR1 MNHEY, CDR2 SVGAGI. The CDR3 loop spans 15 amino acids. The CDR3 sequence is CASSSTGTGSNEQYF. The CDR3 DNA is TGTGCCAGCAGTTCAACCGGGACAGGGTCCAACGAGCAGTACTTC.

The chain carries TRBV28 and TRBJ2-2; TRBD2 agrees at 11 bases. After removal of 7 bases from V and 3 bases from J, the junction contained 7 bases not matched to a gene. This CDR3 has 16 residues. Germline lookup yields CDR1 MDHEN and CDR2 SYDVKM. CDR3 coding DNA: TGTGCCAGCACGATAGCGGGAGGGCCCCACACCGGGGAGCTGTTTTTT. This sequence encodes CASTIAGGPHTGELFF.

The chain couples TRBV19 to TRBJ2-7, with 9 bases that match TRBD1. The germline gives CDR1 LNHDA, CDR2 SQIVND (reference sequence). With V trimmed by 6 bases and J by 6 bases, 9 bases remained unmatched. CDR3 length equals 14 residues. CDR3 in DNA: TGTGCCAGTAGCCCGGGACAGGGCCTTCCCGAGCAGTACTTC. Translated: CASSPGQGLPEQYF.

The CDR3 spells CASSAAGSSGNTIYF. CDR3 DNA: TGTGCCAGCAGCGCAGCAGGTAGCTCTGGAAACACCATATATTTT. The chain has TRBV3-1 (or the pseudogene TRBV3-2) and TRBJ1-3, with D unclear. Deletions cut 5 bases from V and 0 bases from J, with 11 bases between. Germline V gene lookup returns CDR1 LGHDT and CDR2 YNNKEL (reference sequence). The CDR3 has 15 residues.

The chain has TRBV28 and TRBJ1-2, with D unclear. Germline V gene sequence: CDR1 MDHEN, CDR2 SYDVKM. This CDR3 is 16 amino acids long. V was cut by 4 bases and J by 7 bases, with 22 bases left in between. The CDR3 loop reads CASSSPEAGINGGYTF. CDR3 sequence (DNA): TGTGCCAGCAGTTCCCCCGAGGCGGGGATCAACGGTGGCTACACCTTC.

J is TRBJ2-5 and V is TRBV5-1; the D gene is possibly TRBD2 (5 bases). V lost 4 bases and J lost 5, with 15 bases in between. The germline V gene encodes CDR1 SGHRS and CDR2 YFSETQ. CDR3 length: 14 residues. DNA for the CDR3: TGCGCCAGCAGCCCCGGAGCCACGGGGGAGACCCAGTACTTC. It specifies CASSPGATGETQYF.

There are many counts of this clone. The J gene is TRBJ1-1, the V gene TRBV3-1 (or the pseudogene TRBV3-2), with 9 nucleotides matching TRBD1. The germline V gene has CDR1 LGHDT and CDR2 YNNKEL (reference sequence). The CDR3 runs to 14 residues. J gave up 11 bases and V 4 bases, and 11 bases lay outside the gene matches. The DNA for the CDR3 is TGTGCCAGCAGCCTGCGGGACAGGGATCGATATGCTTTCTTT. It translates to CASSLRDRDRYAFF.

In this sample, this clone turned up a few times. The J gene is TRBJ1-3, the V gene TRBV9; 7 positions match TRBD1. CDR1 and CDR2 (germline): SGDLS, YYNGEE. The V gene end was trimmed by 4 bases and the J gene end by 0 bases; junction bases not matched to a gene: 10. This CDR3 spans 17 amino acids. In DNA, the CDR3 is TGTGCCAGCAGCCCACTAGGGGGCAGTAACTCTGGAAACACCATATATTTT. This encodes CASSPLGGSNSGNTIYF. The full variable domain, its missing parts supplied by reference TRBV9 and TRBJ1-3, is DSGVTQTPKHLITATGQRVTLRCSPRSGDLSVYWYQQSLDQGLQFLIQYYNGEERAKGNILERFSAQQFPDLHSELNLSSLELGDSALYFCASSPLGGSNSGNTIYFGEGSWLTVV.

This clone was counted a few times. The V gene is TRBV3-1 (or the pseudogene TRBV3-2), the J gene TRBJ2-5, with 10 bases aligning to TRBD1. CDR3 length equals 15 residues. V trimming: 1 base; J trimming: 4 bases; junction bases outside the gene matches: 3. Germline CDR1 and CDR2: LGHDT and YNNKEL (reference sequence). Here the CDR3 reads CASSQVGDRGETQYF. The CDR3, as DNA: TGTGCCAGCAGCCAAGTGGGGGACAGGGGAGAGACCCAGTACTTC.